The 21 T cell receptor beta chains presented below share a single source sample, sequenced in a study of blood T cells in healthy people across ages. Sample-barcoded 5' priming and a J-beta primer mix drove a second PCR of about 6 to 12 cycles. TCRdb recomputed calls from the 5' RACE reads with MiXCR, one row per CDR3 protein. The repertoire holds 1.2 million to 1.5 million distinct CDR3 sequences, with around 55% as singletons. The sequencing sample was made of blood. All receptors come from a man aged 18-30 years in good health.

The chain uses TRBV20-1 and TRBJ1-2; D is undetermined. V gave up 0 bases and J gave up 1 base, with 12 bases separating them. The CDR3 contains 15 residues. CDR1 and CDR2 from the germline V gene are DFQATT and SNEGSKA (reference sequence). CDR3 in DNA: TGCAGTGCTAGAGAATTGGGGAGTTATAACTATGGCTACACCTTC. Protein: CSARELGSYNYGYTF.

This clonotype was observed a handful of times. V usage is TRBV6-2 or TRBV6-3 and J usage is TRBJ2-3, with D hard to call. Germline values: CDR1 MNHEY, CDR2 SVGEGT. The germline V and J ends were trimmed by 2 bases and 2 bases, with 14 bases remaining between them. The length of the CDR3 is 16 residues. The CDR3 bases are TGTGCCAGCAGTTACGGAATAGAAGGATACACAGATACGCAGTATTTT. This translates into CASSYGIEGYTDTQYF.

J is TRBJ2-5 and V is TRBV7-2, with 13 bases lining up with TRBD2. The germline CDR1 and CDR2 sequences are SGHTA and FQGNSA. CDR3 length: 16 amino acids. With 2 bases clipped from V and 4 bases from J, the junction kept 4 bases outside the gene matches. CDR3 in DNA: TGTGCCAGCAGCTTAAGGAGACTAGCGGGAGGAGAGACCCAGTACTTC. Amino acid sequence: CASSLRRLAGGETQYF. Together with reference TRBV7-2 and TRBJ2-5, the CDR3 gives the full variable domain: GAGVSQSPSNKVTEKGKDVELRCDPISGHTALYWYRQSLGQGLEFLIYFQGNSAPDKSGLPSDRFSAERTGGSVSTLTIQRTQQEDSAVYLCASSLRRLAGGETQYFGPGTRLLVL.

V is TRBV29-1 and J is TRBJ2-1; 10 nucleotides match TRBD2. The germline CDR1 and CDR2 sequences are SQVTM and ANQGSEA. The J segment lost 6 bases and the V segment lost 6 bases, leaving 11 bases of the junction unmatched. The CDR3 runs to 15 residues. CDR3 sequence reads: CSVSGSGGKINEQFF. The CDR3 nucleotides read TGCAGCGTCTCCGGTAGCGGGGGGAAAATCAATGAGCAGTTCTTC.

CDR3 region: CSALGQGAAKNIQYF. The CDR3 coding sequence is TGCAGTGCTCTGGGACAGGGGGCTGCCAAAAACATTCAGTACTTC. The chain employs TRBV20-1 and TRBJ2-4; 12 bases are shared with TRBD1. The CDR3 contains 15 residues. V lost 5 bases and J lost 1; bases outside the gene matches: 3. Germline V gene sequence: CDR1 DFQATT, CDR2 SNEGSKA (reference sequence).

J is TRBJ2-4 and V is TRBV12-3 or TRBV12-4, with 7 bases fitting TRBD1. The DNA end is more similar to TRBJ2-7, so the J call may be wrong. The CDR3 consists of 16 residues. The CDR3 DNA follows: TGTGCCAGCAGTTTAGTAAAACAGGGGCCCTCCTACGAGCAGTACTTC. It specifies CASSLVKQGPSYEQYF.

This clonotype has just a few counts. The chain employs TRBV6-1 and TRBJ2-5; no definite D call. V lost 2 bases to trimming and J lost 1 base, with 8 bases between them. CDR3 length equals 14 residues. Germline loops: CDR1 MNHNS, CDR2 SASEGT. This CDR3 is CASSELSLQETQYF. The CDR3 DNA sequence: TGTGCCAGCAGTGAACTGTCACTCCAAGAGACCCAGTACTTC.

This clonotype was counted between two and nine times. The CDR3, as DNA: TGCAGCGTTGATTTGCCGGGCAGGGGCATTGAGCAGTTCTTC. It yields the protein CSVDLPGRGIEQFF. The chain links TRBV29-1 to TRBJ2-1; a possible D gene is TRBD1 (6 bases). Germline V gene lookup returns CDR1 SQVTM and CDR2 ANQGSEA. V was clipped by 3 bases and J by 9 bases, with 18 bases between them. CDR3 length: 14 residues.

The V and J genes are TRBV28 and TRBJ1-5, with D maybe TRBD1 (5 bases). Per the germline V gene, CDR1 is MDHEN and CDR2 is SYDVKM. V was pared by 1 base and J by 12 bases, with 19 bases between. The CDR3 spans 15 residues. CDR3 coding DNA: TGTGCCAGCAGTTTATCGGGGGAAATTGACTCTAACCAGCATTTT. Translated, it gives CASSLSGEIDSNQHF.

This clonotype was recorded a few times. The chain combines TRBV20-1 with TRBJ2-7; 8 bases agree with TRBD2. The CDR3 covers 13 residues. Germline V lookup: CDR1 DFQATT, CDR2 SNEGSKA (reference sequence). V shed 3 bases, J shed 1 base, and the junction held 2 bases outside the gene matches. CDR3 bases: TGCAGTGCTAGTTTAGCGGGGTCCTACGAGCAGTACTTC. This codes for CSASLAGSYEQYF.

The gene calls are TRBV29-1 and TRBJ2-4; D might be TRBD1 or TRBD2, each matching 5 bases. Germline loops: CDR1 SQVTM, CDR2 ANQGSEA. Trimming left V 5 bases short and J 3 bases short, with 11 bases between. This CDR3 is 13 amino acids long. CDR3 nucleotide sequence: TGCAGCGTTTGGGACCTAGTCAAAAACATTCAGTACTTC. Translated, it gives CSVWDLVKNIQYF.

This clonotype was seen a few times. The J gene is TRBJ2-7, the V gene TRBV6-2 or TRBV6-3; D is unclear. CDR1 and CDR2 from the germline V gene are MNHEY and SVGEGT. V was cut by 0 bases and J by 3 bases, with 6 bases left in between. This CDR3 has 13 amino acids. The CDR3 nucleotides read TGTGCCAGCAGTTACTCGATGGTCTACGAGCAGTACTTC. Translated: CASSYSMVYEQYF.

The chain employs TRBV27 and TRBJ1-4, with no clear D. The germline V gene has CDR1 MNHEY and CDR2 SMNVEV (reference sequence). Trimming removed 2 bases from V and 4 bases from J, with 23 bases in between. The CDR3 length is 19 residues. The CDR3 spells CASSLIGPGLRPINEKLFF. The CDR3 region has the DNA TGTGCCAGCAGTTTAATTGGGCCGGGATTAAGACCTATTAATGAAAAACTGTTTTTT.

The gene calls are TRBV29-1 and TRBJ1-2; 9 nucleotides align to TRBD1. The V gene's germline CDR1 is SQVTM and CDR2 ANQGSEA. V lost 4 bases to trimming and J lost 3 bases; unmatched junction nucleotides: 6. CDR3 size: 14 residues. The CDR3 loop is CSVVSGQGHYGYTF. The CDR3 DNA follows: TGCAGCGTTGTTTCGGGACAGGGACACTATGGCTACACCTTC.

A few counts support this clonotype. The DNA for the CDR3 is TGTGCCAGCAGCTTAGAGGGCAGTGACACCGGGGAGCTGTTTTTT. It yields the protein CASSLEGSDTGELFF. The gene calls are TRBV7-8 and TRBJ2-2; D is uncertain. Trimming pared 1 base from V and 3 bases from J, leaving 9 bases between. The length of the CDR3 is 15 residues. CDR1 is SGHVS and CDR2 is FQNEAQ in the germline V gene.

Here the CDR3 DNA reads TGTGCCAGCAGCTTAATGCTCGAGCTAAGCTATGGCTACACCTTC. Its translation: CASSLMLELSYGYTF. The chain combines TRBV7-2 with TRBJ1-2, with D unclear. Germline V gene data show CDR1 as SGHTA and CDR2 as FQGNSA. Trimming removed 2 bases at V and 4 bases at J, with 14 bases between. The CDR3 runs to 15 residues.

This clonotype appeared a few times. The chain combines TRBV4-3 with TRBJ2-7; 7 nucleotides match TRBD2. This CDR3 comprises 15 residues. The V gene end was trimmed by 0 bases and the J gene end by 3 bases; junction bases not matched to a gene: 5. Germline CDR1 reads LGHNA; CDR2 reads YSLEER. CDR3 amino acids: CASSQDRSGGYEQYF. DNA for the CDR3: TGCGCCAGCAGCCAAGATAGGTCGGGGGGCTACGAGCAGTACTTC.

The chain couples TRBV20-1 to TRBJ1-1, with D unclear. Trimming removed 6 bases at V and 3 bases at J, with 14 bases between. The CDR3 loop spans 13 amino acids. CDR1 is DFQATT, CDR2 SNEGSKA, per germline (reference sequence). CDR3 sequence: CSARQRWDTEAFF. CDR3 in DNA: TGCAGTGCGCGGCAACGATGGGACACTGAAGCTTTCTTT.

V is TRBV6-4 and J is TRBJ1-1, with D perhaps TRBD1 (5 bases). The CDR3 has 14 amino acids. CDR1 MRHNA and CDR2 SNTAGT come from the germline V gene. Trimming removed 4 bases at V and 4 bases at J, with 13 bases between. The CDR3 is CASSVRPGGTEAFF. The CDR3, as DNA: TGTGCCAGCAGTGTTAGGCCCGGGGGCACTGAAGCTTTCTTT.

The CDR3 sequence: CASSYGLAGSYEQYF. In nucleotides, the CDR3 is TGTGCCAGCAGTTATGGACTAGCGGGGTCCTACGAGCAGTACTTC. This chain links TRBV7-2 with TRBJ2-7, with 12 bases lining up with TRBD2. V lost 6 bases and J lost 1; bases outside the gene matches: 4. The CDR3 is made up of 15 amino acids. Germline loops: CDR1 SGHTA, CDR2 FQGNSA. Full variable domain (rest looked up from reference TRBV7-2 and TRBJ2-7): GAGVSQSPSNKVTEKGKDVELRCDPISGHTALYWYRQSLGQGLEFLIYFQGNSAPDKSGLPSDRFSAERTGGSVSTLTIQRTQQEDSAVYLCASSYGLAGSYEQYFGPGTRLTVT.

J is TRBJ1-2 and V is TRBV4-1; D remains ambiguous. V was trimmed by 0 bases and J by 1 base, leaving 9 bases between them. The CDR3 loop spans 15 amino acids. Germline V gene data show CDR1 as MGHRA and CDR2 as YSYEKL. This CDR3 is CASSQDQRDNYGYTF. The CDR3 nucleotides are TGCGCCAGCAGCCAAGATCAGCGGGATAACTATGGCTACACCTTC.